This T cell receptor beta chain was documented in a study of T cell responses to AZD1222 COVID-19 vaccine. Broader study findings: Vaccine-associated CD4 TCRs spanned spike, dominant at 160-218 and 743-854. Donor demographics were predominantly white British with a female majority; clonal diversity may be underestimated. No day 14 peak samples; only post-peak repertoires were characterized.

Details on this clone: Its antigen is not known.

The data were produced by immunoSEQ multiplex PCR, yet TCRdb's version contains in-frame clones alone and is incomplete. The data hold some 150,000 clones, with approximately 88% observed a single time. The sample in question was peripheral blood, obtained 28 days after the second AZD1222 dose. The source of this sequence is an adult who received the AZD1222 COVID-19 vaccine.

The CDR3, as DNA: TGTGCCACGGCCCGGCAGCTGAACACTGAAGCTTTCTTT. Translation: CATARQLNTEAFF. This sequence joins TRBV19 and TRBJ1-1; D unresolved. The CDR3 runs 13 residues. Germline CDR1 reads LNHDA; CDR2 reads SQIVND (reference sequence). Trimming removed 10 bases at V and 0 bases at J, with 12 bases between.